What follows are 3 T cell receptor beta chains derived from one specimen sequenced in a study of CD8+ T cells in alopecia areata. Treatment specified: oral pan-JAK inhibitor, 5-10 mg twice daily. After isolation, RNA underwent reverse transcription to generate cDNA as the sequencing template. TCRdb keeps only in-frame clones here, not all; method: immunoSEQ multiplex PCR. The sample includes 180,000 or so clones, about 55% of them seen just once. Sequenced here: CD8+ T cells sorted from blood, sampled at week 24, from a patient treated with tofacitinib. These receptors all come from a human donor with alopecia areata.

This clone was found a few times. The chain links TRBV14 to TRBJ1-1; D is ambiguous. The germline V gene encodes CDR1 SGHDN and CDR2 FVKESK. Deletions cut 1 base from V and 7 bases from J, with 7 bases between. This CDR3 has 12 residues. This CDR3 reads CASSQGLGEAFF. The CDR3 DNA sequence: TGTGCCAGCAGCCAAGGGCTGGGTGAAGCTTTCTTT.

This chain links TRBV29-1 with TRBJ2-1; D unclear. There are 15 residues in the CDR3. Between the trimmed V and J ends, which lost 2 bases and 1 base, there was a span of 12 bases. Germline V lookup: CDR1 SQVTM, CDR2 ANQGSEA. The DNA of the CDR3 is TGCAGCGTTGAAAGTGGCCGGCGATCCTACAATGAGCAGTTCTTC. It is translated as CSVESGRRSYNEQFF.

The chain recombines TRBV15 with TRBJ1-5, with 9 bases identical to TRBD1. The trim removed 5 bases at V and 1 base at J, leaving 3 bases unmatched. The germline gives CDR1 LNHNV, CDR2 YYDKDF (reference sequence). The length of the CDR3 is 15 residues. In DNA, the CDR3 is TGTGCCACCAGCCTGGACAGGGGAAGCAATCAGCCCCAGCATTTT. Its translation is CATSLDRGSNQPQHF.